One T cell receptor (beta chain) is described in this entry. The data belong to a study of blood T cell repertoires in COVID-19. Authors' processing steps: Reference gene primer amplification in the assay estimated nucleated cell counts. TCRdb's table, derived via immunoSEQ multiplex PCR, lists solely in-frame clones and lacks some. The V and J calls and clone size come from that table; D and trimming were worked out from the DNA. Of roughly 250,000 clones in the sample, approximately 86% were seen once. Allocation to cohorts depended on clinical history reported by the participants. Germline loops: CDR1 SGHTA, CDR2 FQGNSA. The CDR3 loop spans 18 amino acids. The V end was cut by 1 base, the J end by 1 base, with 19 bases between.

Material for sequencing was PBMCs or T cells enriched from blood (not recorded which). This chain uses TRBV7-2 with TRBJ2-5; D remains unclear. The TCR originated in a woman aged 50 to 60 who had recovered from COVID-19. The DNA for the CDR3 is TGTGCCAGCAGCTTAGTCTTCTTCGAGTCTGGGCCCCAAGAGACCCAGTACTTC. It codes for CASSLVFFESGPQETQYF.